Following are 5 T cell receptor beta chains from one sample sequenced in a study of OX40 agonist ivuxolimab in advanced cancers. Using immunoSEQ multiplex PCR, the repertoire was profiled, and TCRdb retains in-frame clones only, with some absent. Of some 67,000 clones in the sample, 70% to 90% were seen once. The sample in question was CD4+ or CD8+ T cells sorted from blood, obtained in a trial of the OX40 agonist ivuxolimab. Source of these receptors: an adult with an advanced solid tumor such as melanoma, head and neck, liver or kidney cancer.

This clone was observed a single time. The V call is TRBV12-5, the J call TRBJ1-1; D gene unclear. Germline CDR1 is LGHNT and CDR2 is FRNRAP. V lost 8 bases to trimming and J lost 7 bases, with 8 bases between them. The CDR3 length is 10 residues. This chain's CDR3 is CASRVGEAFF. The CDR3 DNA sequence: TGTGCTAGTAGGGTCGGTGAAGCTTTCTTT.

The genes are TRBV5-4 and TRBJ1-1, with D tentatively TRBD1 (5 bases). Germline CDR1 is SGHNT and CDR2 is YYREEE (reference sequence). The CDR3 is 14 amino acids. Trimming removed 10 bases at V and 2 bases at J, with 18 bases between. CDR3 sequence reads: CAGRGSPPNTEAFF. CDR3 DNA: TGTGCCGGGCGGGGGTCCCCACCAAACACTGAAGCTTTCTTT.

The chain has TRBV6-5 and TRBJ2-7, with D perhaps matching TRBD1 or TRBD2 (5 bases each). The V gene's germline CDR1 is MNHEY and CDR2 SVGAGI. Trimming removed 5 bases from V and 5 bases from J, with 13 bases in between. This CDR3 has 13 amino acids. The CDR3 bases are TGTGCCAGCAGTCGAGGGGATTTCGACGAGCAGTACTTC. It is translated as CASSRGDFDEQYF.

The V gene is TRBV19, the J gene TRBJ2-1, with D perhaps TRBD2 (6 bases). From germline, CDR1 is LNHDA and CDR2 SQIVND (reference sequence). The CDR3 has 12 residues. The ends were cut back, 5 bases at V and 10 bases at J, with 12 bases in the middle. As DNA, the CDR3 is TGTGCCAGTAGTCGGGGGATGGACGAGCAGTTCTTC. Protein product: CASSRGMDEQFF.

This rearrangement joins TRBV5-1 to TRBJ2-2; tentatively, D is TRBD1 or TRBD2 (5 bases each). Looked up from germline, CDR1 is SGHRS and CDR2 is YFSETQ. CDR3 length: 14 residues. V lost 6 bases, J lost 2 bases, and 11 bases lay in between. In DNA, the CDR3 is TGCGCCAGCACCCGGGACGTTAACACCGGGGAGCTGTTTTTT. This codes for CASTRDVNTGELFF.